These 22 T cell receptor beta chains originate from one sample sequenced in a study of blood T cell repertoires in COVID-19. Measured with immunoSEQ multiplex PCR; TCRdb has only the in-frame clones, and not every one. The sample lists 90,000 to 120,000 clones; about four fifths were seen once. Sequenced material: peripheral blood. These receptor sequences come from a woman aged 70 to 79 with acute or convalescent COVID-19.

The chain links TRBV3-1 (or the pseudogene TRBV3-2) to TRBJ1-5; D remains unclear. There are 14 residues in the CDR3. Trimming took off 3 bases at V and 4 bases at J, with 10 bases between the two ends. Germline V lookup: CDR1 LGHDT, CDR2 YNNKEL (reference sequence). CDR3 sequence (DNA): TGTGCCAGCAGCCATCGAGGGAGTAATCAGCCCCAGCATTTT. It translates to CASSHRGSNQPQHF.

V gene TRBV6-1 combines with J gene TRBJ2-5; TRBD1 matches 7 bases. In germline, CDR1 is MNHNS, CDR2 SASEGT. This CDR3 spans 15 amino acids. Trimming cost V 3 bases and J 5 bases; bases outside gene matches: 9. DNA for the CDR3: TGTGCCAGCAGTGAGGTGGCAGGGGGACATGAGACCCAGTACTTC. Translating gives CASSEVAGGHETQYF.

The chain uses TRBV4-1 and TRBJ2-3; 9 positions agree with TRBD2. The J segment lost 1 base and the V segment lost 5 bases, leaving 7 bases of the junction unmatched. Per germline, CDR1 MGHRA and CDR2 YSYEKL. The CDR3 sequence is 16 residues long. The CDR3 spells CASSYRAGGRTDTQYF. The CDR3 nucleotides are TGCGCCAGCAGCTACCGAGCGGGAGGACGCACAGATACGCAGTATTTT.

The chain couples TRBV2 to TRBJ1-4; no clear D gene. Germline loops: CDR1 SNHLY, CDR2 FYNNEI. Trimming took 7 bases from V and 9 from J, leaving 21 bases between them. The CDR3 has 15 amino acids. For the CDR3, the DNA is TGTGCCAGCATTTTAGAGGAGAAGGCCCCGAAAAAACTGTTTTTT. Its protein product is CASILEEKAPKKLFF.

The rearrangement joins TRBV3-1 (or the pseudogene TRBV3-2) to TRBJ2-3; 10 bases match TRBD2. The CDR3 covers 15 residues. V shed 4 bases, J shed 0 bases, and the junction held 1 base outside the gene matches. In germline, CDR1 is LGHDT, CDR2 YNNKEL (reference sequence). This CDR3 is CASSPTSGSTDTQYF. CDR3 nucleotides: TGTGCCAGCAGCCCGACTAGCGGGAGCACAGATACGCAGTATTTT.

The chain links TRBV6-2 or TRBV6-3 to TRBJ2-3; TRBD2 might be the D (6 bases). Germline V lookup: CDR1 MNHEY, CDR2 SVGEGT. Between the trimmed V and J ends, which lost 5 bases and 0 bases, there was a span of 12 bases. The CDR3 has 15 amino acids. CDR3 region: CASSPTGVSTDTQYF. CDR3 sequence (DNA): TGTGCCAGCAGTCCCACGGGAGTGAGCACAGATACGCAGTATTTT.

This clone has a single count. V is TRBV4-1 and J is TRBJ1-2, with D uncertain. V was cut by 3 bases and J by 7 bases, with 15 bases left in between. The CDR3 contains 14 residues. Per the germline V gene, CDR1 is MGHRA and CDR2 is YSYEKL. Written as DNA, the CDR3 is TGCGCCAGCAGCCAGGTAGGAGGCGGAGGTGGCTACACCTTC. This encodes CASSQVGGGGGYTF.

The chain joins TRBV19 to TRBJ2-4; maybe TRBD2 (5 bases). Trimming removed 5 bases at V and 7 bases at J, with 15 bases between. Germline V gene sequence: CDR1 LNHDA, CDR2 SQIVND (reference sequence). The CDR3 runs 14 residues. The chain's CDR3 is CASSPGSWENIQYF. The CDR3 DNA is TGTGCCAGTAGTCCCGGTTCGTGGGAGAACATTCAGTACTTC. Filled out from reference TRBV19 and TRBJ2-4, the complete variable domain reads DGGITQSPKYLFRKEGQNVTLSCEQNLNHDAMYWYRQDPGQGLRLIYYSQIVNDFQKGDIAEGYSVSREKKESFPLTVTSAQKNPTAFYLCASSPGSWENIQYFGAGTRLSVL.

The chain uses TRBV27 and TRBJ2-1, with 8 positions matching TRBD2. CDR3 length equals 17 residues. Germline values: CDR1 MNHEY, CDR2 SMNVEV (reference sequence). With 5 bases clipped from V and 0 bases from J, the junction kept 9 bases outside the gene matches. CDR3 bases: TGTGCCAGCAGTCCCGAAAGACTAGCGAACTCCTACAATGAGCAGTTCTTC. Encoded protein: CASSPERLANSYNEQFF.

The V call is TRBV3-1 (or the pseudogene TRBV3-2), the J call TRBJ1-1; no firm D call. The germline CDR1 and CDR2 sequences are LGHDT and YNNKEL (reference sequence). The CDR3 has 12 residues. Trimming left V 0 bases short and J 11 bases short, with 10 bases between. CDR3 sequence (DNA): TGTGCCAGCAGCCAAGATGAAAGGCGGGCTTTCTTT. Its protein is CASSQDERRAFF.

Only a few counts were recorded for this clone. This rearrangement joins TRBV28 to TRBJ1-4; unclear D gene. Trimming cost V 2 bases and J 0 bases, with 7 bases left between them. CDR3 length: 15 amino acids. CDR1 is MDHEN, CDR2 SYDVKM, per germline. The CDR3 bases are TGTGCCAGCAGTTTAACAGATGCAACTAATGAAAAACTGTTTTTT. This translates into CASSLTDATNEKLFF.

The V and J genes are TRBV24-1 and TRBJ2-3, with D possibly TRBD2 on 6 matching bases. The V end was cut by 1 base, the J end by 3 bases, with 16 bases between. The length of the CDR3 is 17 residues. Germline loops: CDR1 KGHDR, CDR2 SFDVKD. DNA of the CDR3: TGTGCCACCAGTGATTTTAGTGCGCGGGATTGGACAGATACGCAGTATTTT. This codes for CATSDFSARDWTDTQYF.

This chain joins TRBV28 and TRBJ2-5; D is undetermined. The ends were cut back, 3 bases at V and 1 base at J, with 6 bases in the middle. CDR1 is MDHEN, CDR2 SYDVKM, per germline. The CDR3 loop spans 13 amino acids. In DNA form, the CDR3 reads TGTGCCAGCAGTTTTGAGAGCCAAGAGACCCAGTACTTC. This encodes CASSFESQETQYF.

The rearrangement links TRBV18 to TRBJ2-1; tentative D call: TRBD1 (6 bases). V was clipped by 4 bases and J by 0 bases, with 16 bases between them. Per germline, CDR1 KGHSH and CDR2 LQKENI. This CDR3 is 17 amino acids long. The CDR3 reads CASSRLVRDISYNEQFF. CDR3 DNA: TGTGCCAGCTCACGCCTAGTCCGGGACATCTCCTACAATGAGCAGTTCTTC.

CDR3 DNA: TGCGCCAGCAGTACGATTCGACAGGGAGTTGGGAGGACTGAAGCTTTCTTT. It translates to CASSTIRQGVGRTEAFF. The rearrangement links TRBV10-2 to TRBJ1-1; TRBD1 agrees at 7 bases. V was pared by 5 bases and J by 5 bases, with 17 bases of the junction left unmatched. The CDR3 contains 17 residues. The V gene's germline CDR1 is WSHSY and CDR2 SAAADI.

This rearrangement joins TRBV7-9 to TRBJ1-5, with 7 bases lining up with TRBD1. The length of the CDR3 is 15 residues. Looked up from germline, CDR1 is SEHNR and CDR2 is FQNEAQ (reference sequence). The J segment lost 5 bases and the V segment lost 5 bases, leaving 9 bases of the junction unmatched. CDR3 protein: CASSAGQVVDQPQHF. As DNA, the CDR3 is TGTGCCAGCAGCGCCGGACAGGTAGTGGATCAGCCCCAGCATTTT.

This clone was observed a single time. This rearrangement joins TRBV15 to TRBJ2-1, with D perhaps TRBD1 (6 bases). CDR1 and CDR2 (germline): LNHNV, YYDKDF (reference sequence). This CDR3 spans 16 amino acids. Trimming took 4 bases from V and 4 from J, leaving 17 bases between them. CDR3 in amino acids: CATSTTQGPAYNEQFF. The CDR3 region has the DNA TGTGCCACCAGCACAACTCAGGGGCCCGCATACAATGAGCAGTTCTTC.

The chain uses TRBV21-1 and TRBJ1-3; no check of the table's D call, TRBD1, against the DNA was made. TRBV21-1 is shown as a pseudogene. The CDR3 is 19 amino acids. The CDR3 region has the DNA TGTGCCAGCAGCAAAGCCGCTACGGACAGGGAAGACTCTGGAAACACCATATATTTT. This gives the protein CASSKAATDREDSGNTIYF.

V gene TRBV28 combines with J gene TRBJ2-5; D uncertain. Trimming shortened V by 4 bases and J by 5 bases, and 14 bases separated the two germline ends. Germline CDR1 MDHEN, CDR2 SYDVKM. This CDR3 comprises 14 residues. The CDR3: CASSSRLTRETQYF. The CDR3 nucleotides are TGTGCCAGCAGTTCCCGACTCACCCGGGAGACCCAGTACTTC.

The rearrangement links TRBV18 to TRBJ1-1; 9 bases line up with TRBD1. J lost 11 bases, V lost 3 bases, and 7 bases had no gene match. Germline V lookup: CDR1 KGHSH, CDR2 LQKENI. The CDR3 is 13 residues long. CDR3 amino acids: CASSPSRDRDAFF. CDR3 sequence (DNA): TGTGCCAGCTCACCGTCCCGGGACAGGGACGCTTTCTTT. Full variable domain (remainder filled in from reference TRBV18 and TRBJ1-1): NAGVMQNPRHLVRRRGQEARLRCSPMKGHSHVYWYRQLPEEGLKFMVYLQKENIIDESGMPKERFSAEFPKEGPSILRIQQVVRGDSAAYFCASSPSRDRDAFFGQGTRLTVV.

This chain joins TRBV5-6 and TRBJ1-2; D unclear. The V end was cut by 6 bases, the J end by 8 bases, with 17 bases between. The CDR3 consists of 13 residues. Germline V lookup: CDR1 SGHDT, CDR2 YYEEEE. CDR3 DNA sequence: TGTGCCAGCACCGCCACTGACAATTGGGGCTACACCTTC. This encodes CASTATDNWGYTF.

As DNA, the CDR3 is TGTGCCAGCAGCCAATCCGGGACAGGGGCTTCCCAGTACTTC. Its protein product is CASSQSGTGASQYF. The V gene is TRBV7-9, the J gene TRBJ2-5, with TRBD1 identical over 10 bases. This CDR3 spans 14 amino acids. Per germline, CDR1 SEHNR and CDR2 FQNEAQ (reference sequence). The ends lost 5 bases at V and 9 bases at J; junction bases unmatched: 9.